The 20 T cell receptor beta chains listed next were all sequenced from one sample in a study of blood T cell repertoires in COVID-19. Here immunoSEQ multiplex PCR was the method, and the copy in TCRdb shows in-frame clones only, minus some. The data contain about 56,000 clones, around 80% of them singletons. Sequenced input: peripheral blood. The receptors derive from a woman older than 75 with acute or convalescent COVID-19.

This clone appeared once. The chain recombines TRBV5-4 with TRBJ1-4; D is ambiguous. V lost 2 bases and J 5 bases, leaving 13 bases between the germline ends. The CDR3 length is 15 residues. Per germline, CDR1 SGHNT and CDR2 YYREEE (reference sequence). The CDR3 nucleotides are TGTGCCAGCAGCTTTAACTCGGGATCGAATGAAAAACTGTTTTTT. Encoded protein: CASSFNSGSNEKLFF.

This rearrangement joins TRBV4-1 to TRBJ1-2, with unresolved D. The CDR3 runs to 13 residues. The germline V gene has CDR1 MGHRA and CDR2 YSYEKL. V was clipped by 0 bases and J by 13 bases, with 15 bases between them. CDR3: CASSQDITAFRTF. DNA for the CDR3: TGCGCCAGCAGCCAAGATATCACCGCGTTTCGCACCTTC.

This clone was found once. V and J are TRBV18 and TRBJ2-4; 12 nucleotides align to TRBD1. V lost 3 bases to trimming and J lost 6 bases; unmatched junction nucleotides: 3. Germline V gives CDR1 KGHSH, CDR2 LQKENI. The length of the CDR3 is 15 residues. CDR3 nucleotides: TGTGCCAGCTCACCCGGGACAGGGGGCGGAAACATTCAGTACTTC. It yields the protein CASSPGTGGGNIQYF.

V is TRBV2 and J is TRBJ2-3, with D possibly being TRBD1 (5 bases). CDR1 and CDR2 (germline): SNHLY, FYNNEI. This CDR3 has 18 amino acids. Trimming stripped 6 bases from V and 0 bases from J, with 22 bases between. As DNA, the CDR3 is TGTGCCAGCAGGAAGACAGCTCACCTTCTGGTTAGCACAGATACGCAGTATTTT. It specifies CASRKTAHLLVSTDTQYF.

The genes are TRBV19 and TRBJ2-3; perhaps TRBD1 as D (6 bases). The CDR3 is 15 residues long. V lost 3 bases to trimming and J lost 3 bases, with 13 bases between them. CDR1 LNHDA and CDR2 SQIVND come from the germline V gene (reference sequence). The CDR3 nucleotides read TGTGCCAGTAGTATGAGGCAGGGGATTACAGATACGCAGTATTTT. It encodes CASSMRQGITDTQYF.

The V call is TRBV30, the J call TRBJ2-3; 9 nucleotides line up with TRBD1. The trim removed 3 bases at V and 1 base at J, leaving 2 bases unmatched. The CDR3 runs to 14 residues. Germline CDR1 and CDR2: GTSNPN and SVGIG (reference sequence). As DNA, the CDR3 is TGTGCCTGGAGGACAGGGGGACGCACAGATACGCAGTATTTT. As protein: CAWRTGGRTDTQYF.

This rearrangement joins TRBV27 to TRBJ2-5, with D possibly matching TRBD1 (6 bases). There are 16 residues in the CDR3. Germline V gene data show CDR1 as MNHEY and CDR2 as SMNVEV (reference sequence). Trimming stripped 6 bases from V and 2 bases from J, with 19 bases between. In DNA, the CDR3 is TGTGCCAGCAGCCCATCCAGCGCACAGGGTCAAGAGACCCAGTACTTC. This translates into CASSPSSAQGQETQYF.

This chain uses TRBV7-2 with TRBJ2-3; the match to TRBD2 covers 10 bases. The CDR3 consists of 15 residues. V lost 5 bases, J lost 2 bases, and 4 bases stayed unmatched. CDR1 and CDR2 (germline): SGHTA, FQGNSA. CDR3 coding DNA: TGTGCCAGCAGCACTAGCGGGGCCTTCACAGATACGCAGTATTTT. Translated: CASSTSGAFTDTQYF.

V gene TRBV6-5 combines with J gene TRBJ1-1; tentatively, D is TRBD1 (6 bases). Deletions cut 8 bases from V and 0 bases from J, with 16 bases between. CDR3 length: 15 residues. The germline CDR1 and CDR2 sequences are MNHEY and SVGAGI. The CDR3 bases are TGTGCCAGCGCTGGGGCGGACAGCATGAACACTGAAGCTTTCTTT. It yields the protein CASAGADSMNTEAFF.

This chain joins TRBV30 and TRBJ1-4; no reliable D call. V dropped 6 bases and J dropped 3 bases, with 11 bases sitting between them. Germline V gene data show CDR1 as GTSNPN and CDR2 as SVGIG (reference sequence). The CDR3 loop spans 13 amino acids. The CDR3 DNA reads as TGTGCCTGCCGGAGATCGGCTAATGAAAAACTGTTTTTT. This encodes CACRRSANEKLFF.

This sequence joins TRBV29-1 and TRBJ1-4, with D possibly being TRBD1 (5 bases). Germline V CDR1 and CDR2: SQVTM, ANQGSEA. V gave up 4 bases and J gave up 3 bases, with 12 bases separating them. The CDR3 contains 14 residues. The DNA of the CDR3 is TGCAGCGTTGGGGGGGTTCGGGCTAATGAAAAACTGTTTTTT. Protein product: CSVGGVRANEKLFF.

V gene TRBV28 combines with J gene TRBJ2-7; D unclear. Germline V CDR1 and CDR2: MDHEN, SYDVKM. V lost 5 bases and J lost 5, with 13 bases in between. CDR3 length: 13 residues. CDR3 coding DNA: TGTGCCAGCAGTCGGAATGTGAGGAACGAGCAGTACTTC. Translation gives CASSRNVRNEQYF.

The chain joins TRBV5-1 to TRBJ1-1, with D possibly TRBD1 on 6 matching bases. Trimming took off 4 bases at V and 1 base at J, with 11 bases between the two ends. CDR1 SGHRS and CDR2 YFSETQ come from the germline V gene. CDR3 length equals 14 residues. CDR3 nucleotides: TGCGCCAGCAGCCCCTGGACAGCGAACACTGAAGCTTTCTTT. This translates into CASSPWTANTEAFF.

The chain employs TRBV14 and TRBJ2-5; no definite D call. Germline-derived CDR1 and CDR2 are SGHDN and FVKESK. V lost 2 bases and J lost 1, with 8 bases in between. The length of the CDR3 is 14 residues. CDR3 protein: CASSQYRVQETQYF. The CDR3 nucleotides read TGTGCCAGCAGCCAATATCGCGTCCAAGAGACCCAGTACTTC.

J is TRBJ2-1 and V is TRBV6-1; 8 bases agree with TRBD1. Trimming at V came to 2 bases and at J to 9 bases, leaving 9 bases not matched to a gene. Germline V gene sequence: CDR1 MNHNS, CDR2 SASEGT. The CDR3 runs to 15 residues. This CDR3 is CASSEFNRGVGEQFF. In nucleotides, the CDR3 is TGTGCCAGCAGTGAATTTAACAGGGGGGTGGGTGAGCAGTTCTTC.

This clone has a handful of counts. The V gene is TRBV27, the J gene TRBJ1-2, with TRBD1 matching 7 bases. CDR1 is MNHEY and CDR2 is SMNVEV in the germline V gene (reference sequence). V trimming: 3 bases; J trimming: 8 bases; junction bases outside the gene matches: 6. CDR3 length: 13 amino acids. The CDR3 DNA reads TGTGCCAGCAGTTTGAGCAGGGGGAGAGGCTACACCTTC. It specifies CASSLSRGRGYTF.

This clone has just one count. The J gene is TRBJ1-6, the V gene TRBV19, with 9 bases that match TRBD1. The CDR3 has 16 amino acids. Per germline, CDR1 LNHDA and CDR2 SQIVND (reference sequence). V lost 4 bases and J lost 7; bases outside the gene matches: 8. This chain's CDR3 is CASSTLRDRENSPLHF. CDR3 DNA sequence: TGTGCCAGTAGTACCCTAAGGGACAGGGAGAATTCACCCCTCCACTTT.

The chain joins TRBV7-2 to TRBJ2-1; D is possibly TRBD2 (5 bases). The CDR3 has 15 residues. Trimming stripped 5 bases from V and 6 bases from J, with 17 bases between. Germline CDR1 is SGHTA and CDR2 is FQGNSA. The CDR3 nucleotides are TGTGCCAGCAGCCCCTACCCCCTAGCTACCAATGAGCAGTTCTTC. Amino acid sequence: CASSPYPLATNEQFF.

In DNA form, the CDR3 reads TGTGCCAGCAGCCGACAGGGGGCGAGCACAGATACGCAGTATTTT. This encodes CASSRQGASTDTQYF. The chain has TRBV11-2 and TRBJ2-3; the match to TRBD1 covers 10 bases. Germline V gives CDR1 SGHAT, CDR2 FQNNGV. Trimming took 5 bases from V and 0 from J; bases not matched to a gene: 2. The length of the CDR3 is 15 residues.

This chain uses TRBV12-5 with TRBJ2-5, with 8 positions matching TRBD1. Germline V gene data show CDR1 as LGHNT and CDR2 as FRNRAP. This CDR3 has 15 amino acids. The trim removed 5 bases at V and 5 bases at J, leaving 10 bases unmatched. The CDR3 sequence is CASGQGATARETQYF. CDR3 nucleotide sequence: TGTGCTAGTGGTCAGGGGGCGACTGCACGGGAGACCCAGTACTTC. Full variable domain (missing parts from reference TRBV12-5 and TRBJ2-5): DARVTQTPRHKVTEMGQEVTMRCQPILGHNTVFWYRQTMMQGLELLAYFRNRAPLDDSGMPKDRFSAEMPDATLATLKIQPSEPRDSAVYFCASGQGATARETQYFGPGTRLLVL.